The 23 T cell receptor beta chains listed next were all sequenced from one sample in a study of T cell responses to AZD1222 COVID-19 vaccine. Clones were sequenced by immunoSEQ multiplex PCR, and TCRdb holds only the in-frame ones, with some missing. The sample includes 150,000 to 200,000 clones, 90% to 95% seen only once; the top ten take around 1%. Here the sequenced sample was peripheral blood, taken 28 days after the second AZD1222 dose. All receptors come from an adult who received the AZD1222 COVID-19 vaccine.

The chain employs TRBV5-5 and TRBJ2-3; D uncertain. The germline CDR1 and CDR2 sequences are SGHKS and YYEKEE (reference sequence). Between the trimmed V and J ends, which lost 0 bases and 4 bases, there was a span of 9 bases. The CDR3 runs 14 residues. CDR3 amino acids: CASSLGSTSDTQYF. The CDR3 coding sequence is TGTGCCAGCAGCTTGGGGAGCACCTCAGATACGCAGTATTTT.

This clone is a singleton in its sample. The gene calls are TRBV6-1 and TRBJ1-5; no definite D call. V lost 1 base to trimming and J lost 9 bases, with 7 bases between them. Germline-derived CDR1 and CDR2 are MNHNS and SASEGT. This CDR3 is built from 12 residues. The CDR3, as DNA: TGTGCCAGCAGTGAAGGTGAACGGCCCCAGCATTTT. This sequence encodes CASSEGERPQHF.

This sequence joins TRBV5-4 and TRBJ2-3, with unresolved D. V lost 4 bases to trimming and J lost 3 bases, with 9 bases between them. Germline loops: CDR1 SGHNT, CDR2 YYREEE (reference sequence). The CDR3 covers 13 residues. In DNA, the CDR3 is TGTGCCAGCAGCACGAGAGCTACAGATACGCAGTATTTT. Translating it yields CASSTRATDTQYF.

The rearrangement links TRBV6-6 to TRBJ1-5, with D maybe TRBD1 (5 bases). CDR3 length: 17 residues. Trimming removed 5 bases at V and 0 bases at J, with 17 bases between. Per the germline V gene, CDR1 is MNHNY and CDR2 is SVGAGI (reference sequence). For the CDR3, the DNA is TGTGCCAGCAGTCAGGGAAGAGAGGTTTTTAGCAATCAGCCCCAGCATTTT. Residues: CASSQGREVFSNQPQHF.

This chain uses TRBV6-5 with TRBJ1-6; D uncertain. CDR3 size: 16 residues. V lost 2 bases, J lost 5 bases, and 13 bases lay in between. The germline V gene encodes CDR1 MNHEY and CDR2 SVGAGI. CDR3 sequence reads: CASSYGWELDNSPLHF. CDR3 nucleotides: TGTGCCAGCAGTTACGGGTGGGAACTTGATAATTCACCCCTCCACTTT.

This sequence joins TRBV6-1 and TRBJ1-5, with TRBD1 matching 8 bases. The CDR3 runs to 16 residues. The V gene end was trimmed by 2 bases and the J gene end by 4 bases; junction bases not matched to a gene: 7. Germline loops: CDR1 MNHNS, CDR2 SASEGT. The DNA of the CDR3 is TGTGCCAGCAGTGAATTAGGGGACAGGTTTAATCAGCCCCAGCATTTT. Amino acids: CASSELGDRFNQPQHF.

The chain couples TRBV29-1 to TRBJ2-1; TRBD2 aligns across 7 bases. The CDR3 is made up of 14 amino acids. V shed 7 bases, J shed 3 bases, and the junction held 9 bases outside the gene matches. Germline V lookup: CDR1 SQVTM, CDR2 ANQGSEA. The DNA for the CDR3 is TGCAGCGCTACGCCGGGGGGACTCTACAATGAGCAGTTCTTC. Protein sequence: CSATPGGLYNEQFF.

The rearrangement links TRBV12-3 or TRBV12-4 to TRBJ1-4; 7 nucleotides match TRBD1. This CDR3 region has 13 residues. J was trimmed by 7 bases and V by 7 bases; bases with no gene match: 6. The CDR3 DNA follows: TGTGCCAGCAAGGGGGCGCTTTTTGAAAAACTGTTTTTT. Its translation is CASKGALFEKLFF.

The V call is TRBV9, the J call TRBJ1-2; D gene uncertain. Trimming took off 0 bases at V and 4 bases at J, with 7 bases between the two ends. The V gene's germline CDR1 is SGDLS and CDR2 YYNGEE. This CDR3 is 13 amino acids long. The CDR3 DNA is TGTGCCAGCAGCGTAGACTCGGGCTATGGCTACACCTTC. Translation gives CASSVDSGYGYTF.

The chain employs TRBV21-1 and TRBJ1-4. TRBV21-1 corresponds to a pseudogene. The CDR3 is made up of 15 amino acids. The CDR3 DNA follows: TGTGCCAGCAGCATTCCCCGGGGACCTAATGAAAAACTGTTTTTT. Its translation is CASSIPRGPNEKLFF.

This rearrangement joins TRBV12-3 or TRBV12-4 to TRBJ1-1; D unresolved. V was cut by 4 bases and J by 3 bases, with 9 bases left in between. This CDR3 spans 13 amino acids. The CDR3, as DNA: TGTGCCAGCAGTTCTAGGTTGGACACTGAAGCTTTCTTT. As protein: CASSSRLDTEAFF.

This rearrangement joins TRBV7-8 to TRBJ1-1; D is perhaps TRBD1 (5 bases). Germline CDR1 and CDR2: SGHVS and FQNEAQ. The V end was cut by 2 bases, the J end by 0 bases, with 13 bases between. The CDR3 has 16 amino acids. CDR3 region: CASSLFSGTLNTEAFF. CDR3 coding DNA: TGTGCCAGCAGCTTATTTTCAGGGACCTTGAACACTGAAGCTTTCTTT.

The CDR3 nucleotides are TGTGCCAGCAGCCTAACTGGAGGGGCTCCCTACAATGAGCAGTTCTTC. This codes for CASSLTGGAPYNEQFF. The chain combines TRBV6-6 with TRBJ2-1; D perhaps matches TRBD2 (6 bases). The germline CDR1 and CDR2 sequences are MNHNY and SVGAGI (reference sequence). V lost 6 bases and J lost 2, with 17 bases in between. This CDR3 has 16 amino acids.

This clone was observed a single time. Compared with germline, one end of the junction differs, possibly owing to a read error. J is TRBJ2-7 and V is TRBV7-7, with D perhaps matching TRBD1 (5 bases). Germline V CDR1 and CDR2: SSHAT, FNYEAQ (reference sequence). The CDR3 consists of 13 residues. The CDR3 nucleotides read TGTGCTAGCAGCCTCGGAAGGGGCTACGAGCAGTACTTC. Its translation: CASSLGRGYEQYF.

The rearrangement joins TRBV30 to TRBJ1-3; D may be TRBD1 (5 bases). Germline CDR1 reads GTSNPN; CDR2 reads SVGIG (reference sequence). CDR3 length: 13 residues. The V and J ends lost 4 bases and 9 bases respectively, with 16 bases between them. CDR3 region: CAWNRQGRATIYF. The CDR3 coding sequence is TGTGCCTGGAACCGGCAGGGAAGAGCCACCATATATTTT.

V and J are TRBV2 and TRBJ2-1; 8 bases are a match to TRBD1. From germline, CDR1 is SNHLY and CDR2 FYNNEI. The CDR3 totals 15 residues. With 7 bases clipped from V and 7 bases from J, the junction kept 12 bases outside the gene matches. Written as DNA, the CDR3 is TGTGCCAGCACATGGACAGGGTCCTACTTTAATGAGCAGTTCTTC. Encoded protein: CASTWTGSYFNEQFF. Complete variable domain (other parts from reference TRBV2 and TRBJ2-1): EPEVTQTPSHQVTQMGQEVILRCVPISNHLYFYWYRQILGQKVEFLVSFYNNEISEKSEIFDDQFSVERPDGSNFTLKIRSTKLEDSAMYFCASTWTGSYFNEQFFGPGTRLTVL.

In nucleotides, the CDR3 is TGTGCCAGCAGTCTCACGGACAGGGTCGCTGAAGCTTTCTTT. This sequence encodes CASSLTDRVAEAFF. The V gene is TRBV28, the J gene TRBJ1-1; 8 bases are a match to TRBD1. Germline V gene sequence: CDR1 MDHEN, CDR2 SYDVKM. After removal of 5 bases from V and 6 bases from J, the junction contained 8 bases not matched to a gene. The CDR3 totals 14 residues.

In its sample, this clone was seen once. The sample holds other DNA sequences that translate to the same CDR3. This chain joins TRBV5-1 and TRBJ2-1, with TRBD1 matching over 8 bases. The CDR3 spans 15 residues. The germline gives CDR1 SGHRS, CDR2 YFSETQ. The J segment lost 6 bases and the V segment lost 2 bases, leaving 7 bases of the junction unmatched. CDR3 sequence: CASSLTDREGNEQFF. The CDR3 DNA is TGCGCCAGCAGCTTAACGGACAGGGAAGGCAATGAGCAGTTCTTC.

The genes are TRBV6-5 and TRBJ1-2; D may be TRBD1 (6 bases). The germline CDR1 and CDR2 sequences are MNHEY and SVGAGI. The CDR3 consists of 14 residues. Trimming shortened V by 0 bases and J by 5 bases, and 10 bases separated the two germline ends. CDR3 amino acids: CASSYSQGSYGYTF. Written as DNA, the CDR3 is TGTGCCAGCAGTTACTCGCAGGGGTCGTATGGCTACACCTTC.

This clone was detected a few times. The gene calls are TRBV14 and TRBJ1-2; TRBD1 matches 7 bases. The CDR3 contains 18 residues. Germline V gene lookup returns CDR1 SGHDN and CDR2 FVKESK. Trimming took 4 bases from V and 4 from J; bases not matched to a gene: 18. The CDR3 DNA is TGTGCCAGCAGCCTCCTAAGGGGGCTTACATCCGGCGGCTATGGCTACACCTTC. It is translated as CASSLLRGLTSGGYGYTF. Full variable domain (remainder filled in from reference TRBV14 and TRBJ1-2): EAGVTQFPSHSVIEKGQTVTLRCDPISGHDNLYWYRRVMGKEIKFLLHFVKESKQDESGMPNNRFLAERTGGTYSTLKVQPAELEDSGVYFCASSLLRGLTSGGYGYTFGSGTRLTVV.

The chain uses TRBV25-1 and TRBJ1-5, with 9 nucleotides matching TRBD1. With 11 bases clipped from V and 7 bases from J, the junction kept 6 bases outside the gene matches. Germline assignment: CDR1 MGHDK and CDR2 SYGVNS. The CDR3 is 12 residues long. CDR3 coding DNA: TGTGCCTCCCGACAGGGGGACCAGCCCCAGCATTTT. As protein: CASRQGDQPQHF.

This chain connects TRBV6-2 or TRBV6-3 to TRBJ2-7; a possible D gene is TRBD1 (6 bases). Trimming stripped 2 bases from V and 2 bases from J, with 7 bases between. This CDR3 comprises 13 residues. In germline, CDR1 is MNHEY, CDR2 SVGEGT. The CDR3, as DNA: TGTGCCAGCAGTTACCGGGACACCTACGAGCAGTACTTC. Translation gives CASSYRDTYEQYF.

As regards this clone: The junction differs from germline at one of its ends, possibly a read error. The gene calls are TRBV6-1 and TRBJ1-3, with D perhaps matching TRBD1 (5 bases). Germline V gene sequence: CDR1 MNHNS, CDR2 SASEGT. There are 15 residues in the CDR3. This chain's CDR3 is CASSQAGASGNTIYF. In DNA form, the CDR3 reads TGTGCCAGCAGTCAAGCCGGGGCCTCTGGAAACACCATATATTTT.